Below are 29 T cell receptor beta chains sequenced from a single sample in a study of blood T cells in healthy people across ages. The second PCR ran about 6 to 11 cycles with a sample-barcoded 5' primer and J-beta primers. TCRdb re-called the 5' RACE reads with MiXCR, one entry per CDR3 protein. The sample shows some 880,000 distinct CDR3 sequences, 36% of them seen only once. The specimen was blood. The source is a young man in good health.

This clonotype was observed at least ten times. J is TRBJ1-5 and V is TRBV12-3 or TRBV12-4; no clear D. Between the trimmed V and J ends, which lost 4 bases and 2 bases, there was a span of 6 bases. The CDR3 has 13 amino acids. CDR3 amino acids: CASSSAGNQPQHF. CDR3 DNA sequence: TGTGCCAGCAGTTCTGCCGGCAATCAGCCCCAGCATTTT.

This clonotype has at least ten counts. CDR3 amino acids: CASSGGPFQKSTDTQYF. CDR3 sequence (DNA): TGTGCCAGCAGCGGAGGACCTTTCCAAAAAAGCACAGATACGCAGTATTTT. This chain uses TRBV9 with TRBJ2-3; no reliable D call. The V end lost 3 bases, the J end lost 0 bases, and 17 bases lay between the germline ends. Germline V gene sequence: CDR1 SGDLS, CDR2 YYNGEE. There are 17 residues in the CDR3.

The chain has TRBV12-3 or TRBV12-4 and TRBJ1-1; a possible D gene is TRBD1 (6 bases). V was clipped by 3 bases and J by 7 bases, with 18 bases between them. The CDR3 length is 15 residues. The CDR3 sequence: CASSFSGGLSGEAFF. CDR3 nucleotide sequence: TGTGCCAGCAGTTTTAGCGGGGGGCTGAGCGGTGAAGCTTTCTTT.

The chain joins TRBV28 to TRBJ1-1; TRBD1 matches at 8 bases. The CDR3 is 13 residues long. V was pared by 6 bases and J by 6 bases, with 6 bases of the junction left unmatched. Germline V gene sequence: CDR1 MDHEN, CDR2 SYDVKM. CDR3 DNA: TGTGCCAGCAGGGACAGGGAAATCTCTGAAGCTTTCTTT. It specifies CASRDREISEAFF.

The CDR3 bases are TGTGCCAGCAGCCCCTCTAGCGGGGGGCGCCATAAGTATGAGCAGTTCTTC. It specifies CASSPSSGGRHKYEQFF. The chain has TRBV12-3 or TRBV12-4 and TRBJ2-1; TRBD2 aligns across 11 bases. V gave up 6 bases and J gave up 8 bases; unmatched junction bases: 15. The CDR3 covers 17 residues.

This clonotype has just a few counts. The CDR3 DNA reads as TGTGCCAGCGATTATACAAGGGCTAGCGGGCATGAGCAGTTCTTC. It translates to CASDYTRASGHEQFF. This chain links TRBV6-1 with TRBJ2-1, with 8 bases that match TRBD2. This CDR3 is 15 amino acids long. V was clipped by 8 bases and J by 8 bases; unmatched bases: 14. Per the germline V gene, CDR1 is MNHNS and CDR2 is SASEGT.

This clonotype was observed a few times. The chain employs TRBV12-3 or TRBV12-4 and TRBJ2-5, with D possibly matching TRBD2 (7 bases). The CDR3 extends over 13 amino acids. The V end lost 7 bases, the J end lost 11 bases, and 20 bases lay between the germline ends. In nucleotides, the CDR3 is TGTGCCAGCATGTCGGGGGGCAGGGATGAGCAGTACTTC. This encodes CASMSGGRDEQYF.

This sequence joins TRBV12-3 or TRBV12-4 and TRBJ1-5, with a tentative D call TRBD1 (5 bases). The CDR3 sequence is 12 residues long. Trimming removed 6 bases at V and 7 bases at J, with 10 bases between. In nucleotides, the CDR3 is TGTGCCAGCAGCGTTGGGGCGCAGCCCCAGCATTTT. Translating gives CASSVGAQPQHF.

This clonotype was picked up many times. V usage is TRBV4-3 and J usage is TRBJ1-5; tentatively, D is TRBD1 (5 bases). The CDR3 covers 15 residues. Germline CDR1 LGHNA, CDR2 YSLEER. The V and J ends lost 0 bases and 4 bases respectively, with 10 bases between them. CDR3 loop: CASSQDRGVNQPQHF. Here the CDR3 DNA reads TGCGCCAGCAGCCAAGATAGGGGTGTAAATCAGCCCCAGCATTTT.

V gene TRBV5-1 combines with J gene TRBJ1-2; 8 bases fit TRBD1. Trimming removed 4 bases from V and 6 bases from J; junction bases left unmatched: 5. Germline V lookup: CDR1 SGHRS, CDR2 YFSETQ. The CDR3 is 13 amino acids. CDR3 DNA sequence: TGCGCCAGCAGCCCGGACAGGGCTCATGGCTACACCTTC. Its protein product is CASSPDRAHGYTF. The complete variable domain, with remaining parts taken from reference TRBV5-1 and TRBJ1-2, reads KAGVTQTPRYLIKTRGQQVTLSCSPISGHRSVSWYQQTPGQGLQFLFEYFSETQRNKGNFPGRFSGRQFSNSRSEMNVSTLELGDSALYLCASSPDRAHGYTFGSGTRLTVV.

In this sample, this clonotype turned up a few times. CDR3 bases: TGTGCCAGCAGTTACTCCGCTGGCGGGGGGGCCTATGAGCAGTTCTTC. Its protein product is CASSYSAGGGAYEQFF. This sequence joins TRBV6-6 and TRBJ2-1; TRBD2 matches at 9 bases. Germline-derived CDR1 and CDR2 are MNHNY and SVGAGI (reference sequence). Trimming removed 0 bases from V and 8 bases from J; junction bases left unmatched: 8. The CDR3 has 16 amino acids.

This clonotype showed up many times. The V call is TRBV10-3, the J call TRBJ2-5, with D possibly TRBD2 on 6 matching bases. This CDR3 contains 13 residues. V lost 7 bases and J 7 bases, leaving 16 bases between the germline ends. Germline CDR1 is ENHRY and CDR2 is SYGVKD. The CDR3 sequence: CAITEIGGGTQYF. The CDR3 nucleotides read TGTGCCATCACGGAGATCGGGGGTGGGACCCAGTACTTC.

This rearrangement joins TRBV6-1 to TRBJ1-5; D uncertain. The CDR3 has 14 residues. The germline V gene encodes CDR1 MNHNS and CDR2 SASEGT. V was cut by 2 bases and J by 4 bases, with 9 bases left in between. The CDR3 DNA is TGTGCCAGCAGTGAAATTTTGGGGAATCAGCCCCAGCATTTT. Translated: CASSEILGNQPQHF.

Notes on this clonotype: This clone may be a read error of a much larger clone one base away. The chain uses TRBV4-2 and TRBJ2-5, with D perhaps TRBD2 (6 bases). The CDR3 is 16 amino acids. Germline V gene sequence: CDR1 LGHNA, CDR2 YNFKEQ. Trimming left V 0 bases short and J 3 bases short, with 14 bases between. In DNA, the CDR3 is TGTGCCAGCAGCCAAGAGGTCAGACGGGAGAAAGAGACCCAGTACTTC. Residues: CASSQEVRREKETQYF.

This clonotype has more than one count but fewer than ten. The rearrangement joins TRBV20-1 to TRBJ2-2, with 8 bases aligning to TRBD1. Trimming removed 3 bases from V and 6 bases from J; junction bases left unmatched: 9. CDR1 and CDR2 from the germline V gene are DFQATT and SNEGSKA (reference sequence). This CDR3 spans 15 amino acids. The CDR3 DNA sequence: TGCAGTGCTAGGGGACAGGAAGTAAGATCCGGGGAGCTGTTTTTT. Translating it yields CSARGQEVRSGELFF.

This clonotype was seen many times. V usage is TRBV20-1 and J usage is TRBJ2-1; TRBD2 matches 10 bases. There are 15 residues in the CDR3. With 6 bases clipped from V and 14 bases from J, the junction kept 19 bases outside the gene matches. Germline lookup yields CDR1 DFQATT and CDR2 SNEGSKA (reference sequence). The CDR3 loop reads CSAETGTSESTGEFF. The CDR3 DNA is TGCAGTGCCGAAACCGGGACTAGCGAATCGACGGGGGAGTTCTTC.

This clonotype has a count of ten or more. The V call is TRBV29-1, the J call TRBJ2-1; 12 positions agree with TRBD1. The CDR3 runs to 14 residues. Germline CDR1 is SQVTM and CDR2 is ANQGSEA. Trimming at V came to 6 bases and at J to 5 bases, leaving 5 bases not matched to a gene. The CDR3 DNA follows: TGCAGCGTACGGGACAGGGGGCACGACAATGAGCAGTTCTTC. Translating it yields CSVRDRGHDNEQFF.

The rearrangement joins TRBV20-1 to TRBJ1-1; possible D gene TRBD1, 5 bases. Germline V gene sequence: CDR1 DFQATT, CDR2 SNEGSKA (reference sequence). The CDR3 has 14 residues. V was pared by 5 bases and J by 4 bases, with 17 bases between. The CDR3 region is CSAGPRQGGTEAFF. The CDR3 DNA sequence: TGCAGTGCTGGACCCCGGCAGGGCGGCACTGAAGCTTTCTTT.

The chain recombines TRBV9 with TRBJ2-3; the D gene is possibly TRBD2 (5 bases). CDR3 length equals 15 residues. Between the trimmed V and J ends, which lost 4 bases and 1 base, there was a span of 13 bases. Per the germline V gene, CDR1 is SGDLS and CDR2 is YYNGEE. The CDR3 bases are TGTGCCAGCAGCACCCAGGACTCCCGCACAGATACGCAGTATTTT. Translation gives CASSTQDSRTDTQYF. The entire variable domain, with the rest obtained from reference TRBV9 and TRBJ2-3, is as follows: DSGVTQTPKHLITATGQRVTLRCSPRSGDLSVYWYQQSLDQGLQFLIQYYNGEERAKGNILERFSAQQFPDLHSELNLSSLELGDSALYFCASSTQDSRTDTQYFGPGTRLTVL.

Only a few counts were recorded for this clonotype. The chain uses TRBV27 and TRBJ1-2; D unresolved. The V gene lost 7 bases and the J gene lost 3 bases, with 18 bases spanning the gap. This CDR3 has 15 amino acids. The germline V gene encodes CDR1 MNHEY and CDR2 SMNVEV (reference sequence). CDR3 in DNA: TGTGCCAGCACCCAATTCCCTGCAGATCACTATGGCTACACCTTC. Translating gives CASTQFPADHYGYTF.

The J gene is TRBJ2-1, the V gene TRBV10-3; D might be TRBD1 or TRBD2, each matching 5 bases. Germline V gene sequence: CDR1 ENHRY, CDR2 SYGVKD. The CDR3 is 12 residues long. With 4 bases removed from V and 9 bases from J, the gap between germline ends came to 10 bases. The CDR3 spells CAISASRGEQFF. The CDR3 DNA sequence: TGTGCCATCAGTGCCTCGAGGGGTGAGCAGTTCTTC.

This clonotype occurred a few times. This chain joins TRBV12-3 or TRBV12-4 and TRBJ2-3; possible D gene TRBD2, 7 bases. V shed 3 bases and J shed 7 bases, with 20 bases lying between them. This CDR3 spans 16 amino acids. The CDR3 sequence: CASSFTPTRGGNTQYF. CDR3 in DNA: TGTGCCAGCAGTTTCACCCCGACTAGGGGGGGGAATACGCAGTATTTT.

The rearrangement uses TRBV13 and TRBJ2-1, with D uncertain. The closer fit of TRBJ2-7 to the DNA end suggests the J call may be wrong. In germline, CDR1 is PRHDT, CDR2 FYEKMQ (reference sequence). The length of the CDR3 is 15 residues. The CDR3 loop reads CASSLRRFSYNEQYF. The CDR3 region has the DNA TGTGCCAGCAGCTTGCGCAGATTCTCCTACAATGAGCAGTACTTC.

The gene calls are TRBV12-3 or TRBV12-4 and TRBJ2-1; 7 bases are a match to TRBD1. The trim removed 5 bases at V and 5 bases at J, leaving 6 bases unmatched. The CDR3 is made up of 14 amino acids. This CDR3 reads CASSVGTAHNEQFF. The DNA of the CDR3 is TGTGCCAGCAGTGTCGGGACAGCCCACAATGAGCAGTTCTTC.

The chain uses TRBV9 and TRBJ2-7; 11 bases map to TRBD1. The germline CDR1 and CDR2 sequences are SGDLS and YYNGEE. This CDR3 is 19 amino acids long. V shed 0 bases, J shed 2 bases, and the junction held 13 bases outside the gene matches. CDR3: CASSVDPGTGGSKTYEQYF. The CDR3 coding sequence is TGTGCCAGCAGCGTAGACCCCGGGACAGGGGGGAGCAAAACCTACGAGCAGTACTTC.

This clonotype was seen a single time. V gene TRBV5-1 combines with J gene TRBJ1-1, with TRBD1 as a possible D gene (5 bases). Germline V CDR1 and CDR2: SGHRS, YFSETQ. Trimming cost V 4 bases and J 10 bases, with 17 bases left between them. This CDR3 is built from 13 residues. The CDR3 nucleotides are TGCGCCAGCAGCCCCCAGGTAGCGGGGGGAGCTTTCTTT. Translated, it gives CASSPQVAGGAFF.

This clonotype was seen a few times. V usage is TRBV6-2 or TRBV6-3 and J usage is TRBJ2-5, with D hard to call. V was cut by 10 bases and J by 2 bases, with 11 bases left in between. Germline V gene lookup returns CDR1 MNHEY and CDR2 SVGEGT. The CDR3 spans 12 residues. The CDR3 region has the DNA TGTGCCACCGCGACCCGGCAAGAGACCCAGTACTTC. Amino acid sequence: CATATRQETQYF.

The chain couples TRBV12-3 or TRBV12-4 to TRBJ1-1, with unresolved D. The CDR3 totals 13 residues. The V end was cut by 7 bases, the J end by 6 bases, with 15 bases between. CDR3: CASTSDPGPEAFF. CDR3 DNA: TGTGCCAGCACCTCTGATCCCGGTCCTGAAGCTTTCTTT.

V usage is TRBV28 and J usage is TRBJ2-7; no definite D call. This CDR3 is built from 15 residues. Between the trimmed V and J ends, which lost 6 bases and 6 bases, there was a span of 21 bases. Germline-derived CDR1 and CDR2 are MDHEN and SYDVKM. The CDR3 here is CASRTKRNWFSEQYF. In DNA form, the CDR3 reads TGTGCCAGCAGAACTAAACGGAATTGGTTTTCCGAGCAGTACTTC.